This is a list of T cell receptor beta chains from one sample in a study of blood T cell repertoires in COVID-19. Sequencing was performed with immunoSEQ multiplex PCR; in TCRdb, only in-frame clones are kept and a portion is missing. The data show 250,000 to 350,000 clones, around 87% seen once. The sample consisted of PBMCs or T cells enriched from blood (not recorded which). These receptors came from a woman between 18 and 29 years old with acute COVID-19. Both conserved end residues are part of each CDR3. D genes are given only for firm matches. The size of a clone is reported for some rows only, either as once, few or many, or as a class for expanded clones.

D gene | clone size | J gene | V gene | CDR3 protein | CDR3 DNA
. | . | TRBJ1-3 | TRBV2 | CASSSRDSGNTIYF | TGTGCCAGCAGTAGCAGGGACTCTGGAAACACCATATATTTT
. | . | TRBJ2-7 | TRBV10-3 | CAISDSRGGHEQYF | TGTGCCATCAGTGACTCTCGAGGCGGCCACGAGCAGTACTTC
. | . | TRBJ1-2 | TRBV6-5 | CASSRRGPDGYTF | TGTGCCAGCAGCCGCAGAGGGCCGGATGGCTACACCTTC
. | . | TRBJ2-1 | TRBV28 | CASSSSSGSPPYNEQFF | TGTGCCAGCAGTTCCTCGAGCGGGTCTCCCCCCTACAATGAGCAGTTCTTC
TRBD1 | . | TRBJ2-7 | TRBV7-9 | CASSSDRGAYEQYF | TGTGCCAGCAGCTCGGACAGGGGGGCTTACGAGCAGTACTTC
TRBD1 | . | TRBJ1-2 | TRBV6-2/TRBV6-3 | CASSYPDRGQEGYTF | TGTGCCAGCAGTTACCCTGACAGGGGGCAGGAGGGCTACACCTTC
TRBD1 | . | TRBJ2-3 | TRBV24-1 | CATSVQGATDTQYF | TGTGCCACCAGTGTCCAGGGGGCGACCGATACGCAGTATTTT
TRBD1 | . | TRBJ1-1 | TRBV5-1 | CASSLFLQGRFEAFF | TGCGCCAGCAGCTTGTTTTTACAGGGGAGATTTGAAGCTTTCTTT
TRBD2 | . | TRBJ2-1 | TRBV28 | CASKASGRDILF | TGTGCCAGCAAGGCTAGCGGGAGAGACATTCTCTTC
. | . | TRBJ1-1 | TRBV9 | CASSVVSGGTEAFF | TGTGCCAGCAGCGTAGTATCCGGGGGGACTGAAGCTTTCTTT
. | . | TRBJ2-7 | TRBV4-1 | CASSQETGTYEQYF | TGCGCCAGCAGCCAAGAGACAGGTACCTACGAGCAGTACTTC
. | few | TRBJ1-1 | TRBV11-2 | CASSLNPLYGMNTEAFF | TGTGCCAGCAGCTTAAACCCCCTCTACGGTATGAACACTGAAGCTTTCTTT
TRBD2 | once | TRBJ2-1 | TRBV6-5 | CASGGETSGNNEQFF | TGTGCCAGCGGGGGGGAGACTAGCGGAAACAATGAGCAGTTCTTC
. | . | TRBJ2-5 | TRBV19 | CASSPRLQETQYF | TGTGCCAGTAGTCCCCGGCTACAGGAGACCCAGTACTTC
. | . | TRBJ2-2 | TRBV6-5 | CASSFRVNTGELFF | TGTGCCAGCAGTTTTAGAGTAAACACCGGGGAGCTGTTTTTT
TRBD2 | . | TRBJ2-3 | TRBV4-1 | CASSQEGRDYFTDTQYF | TGCGCCAGCAGCCAAGAGGGTAGGGACTATTTCACAGATACGCAGTATTTT
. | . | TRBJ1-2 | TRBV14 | CASSQGAGYGYTF | TGTGCCAGCAGCCAGGGGGCCGGCTATGGCTACACCTTC
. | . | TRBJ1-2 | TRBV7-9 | CASSFPGPTF | TGTGCCAGCAGCTTCCCAGGGCCCACCTTC
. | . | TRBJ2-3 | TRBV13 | CASSLGSRGADTQYF | TGTGCCAGCAGCTTAGGCTCTAGGGGCGCAGATACGCAGTATTTT
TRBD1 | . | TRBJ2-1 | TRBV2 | CASSKDRSPPNEQFF | TGTGCCAGCAGTAAGGACAGGTCCCCCCCCAATGAGCAGTTCTTC
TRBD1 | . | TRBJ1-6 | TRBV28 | CASSWDSVGSPLHF | TGTGCCAGCAGCTGGGACAGCGTCGGGTCACCCCTCCACTTT
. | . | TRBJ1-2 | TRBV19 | CAGGPSSTGYGYTF | TGTGCAGGAGGACCATCCTCCACGGGCTATGGCTACACCTTC
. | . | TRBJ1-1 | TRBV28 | CASSFGGEAFF | TGTGCCAGCAGTTTTGGCGGTGAAGCTTTCTTT
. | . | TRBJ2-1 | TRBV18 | CASSPANGLVVVNEQFF | TGTGCCAGCTCACCGGCCAACGGTCTAGTTGTAGTCAATGAGCAGTTCTTC
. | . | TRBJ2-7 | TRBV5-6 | CASSPRPRARSEQYF | TGTGCCAGCAGCCCACGTCCCAGGGCAAGGTCCGAGCAGTACTTC
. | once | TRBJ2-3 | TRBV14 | CASSHRGAAPSIKADTQYF | TGTGCCAGCAGCCACAGGGGAGCGGCACCATCAATTAAAGCAGATACGCAGTATTTT
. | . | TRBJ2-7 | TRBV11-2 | CASSFASLLHEQYF | TGTGCCAGCAGCTTCGCAAGCCTCCTCCACGAGCAGTACTTC
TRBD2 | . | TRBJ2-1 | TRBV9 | CASSVYGLAANNEQFF | TGTGCCAGCAGCGTGTACGGACTAGCGGCTAACAATGAGCAGTTCTTC
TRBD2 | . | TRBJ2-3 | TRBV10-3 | CAISESGTSGSSDTQYF | TGTGCCATCAGTGAGTCGGGGACTAGCGGGAGTAGCGATACGCAGTATTTT
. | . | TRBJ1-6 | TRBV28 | CASSYRDRSPLHF | TGTGCCAGCAGTTACAGGGACCGGTCACCCCTCCACTTT
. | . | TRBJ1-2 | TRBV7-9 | CASSNRNGYTF | TGTGCCAGCAGCAACAGAAATGGCTACACCTTC
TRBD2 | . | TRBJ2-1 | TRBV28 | CASSRPGLAGGKEQFF | TGTGCCAGCAGTCGTCCGGGACTAGCGGGAGGGAAAGAGCAGTTCTTC
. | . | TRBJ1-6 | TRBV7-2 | CASSFGNSPLHF | TGTGCCAGCAGCTTCGGGAATTCACCCCTCCACTTT
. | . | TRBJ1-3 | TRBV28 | CASSSGGDGNTIYF | TGTGCCAGCAGTTCAGGAGGGGATGGAAACACCATATATTTT
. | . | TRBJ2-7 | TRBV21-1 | CASSPGYFYEQYF | TGTGCCAGCAGCCCCGGGTACTTCTACGAGCAGTACTTC
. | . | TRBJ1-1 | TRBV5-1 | CASSLDGGGGDTEAFF | TGCGCCAGCAGCTTGGATGGGGGTGGAGGGGACACTGAAGCTTTCTTT
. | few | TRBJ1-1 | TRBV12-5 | CASGLSYGFGAFF | TGTGCTAGTGGCCTCTCGTACGGTTTTGGAGCTTTCTTT
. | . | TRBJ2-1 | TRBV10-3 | CAISSSEAYNEQFF | TGTGCCATCAGTTCCAGCGAAGCCTACAATGAGCAGTTCTTC
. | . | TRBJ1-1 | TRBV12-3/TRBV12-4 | CASRVAGGVEAFF | TGTGCCAGCAGAGTTGCTGGAGGGGTTGAAGCTTTCTTT
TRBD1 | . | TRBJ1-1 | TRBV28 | CASSLVTGVGTEAFF | TGTGCCAGCAGTTTAGTGACAGGGGTGGGCACTGAAGCTTTCTTT
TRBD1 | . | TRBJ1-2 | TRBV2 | CASSVTGGPNYGYTF | TGTGCCAGCAGTGTTACAGGGGGCCCTAACTATGGCTACACCTTC
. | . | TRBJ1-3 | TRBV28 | CASSYNPGNTIYF | TGTGCCAGCAGTTACAATCCCGGAAACACCATATATTTT